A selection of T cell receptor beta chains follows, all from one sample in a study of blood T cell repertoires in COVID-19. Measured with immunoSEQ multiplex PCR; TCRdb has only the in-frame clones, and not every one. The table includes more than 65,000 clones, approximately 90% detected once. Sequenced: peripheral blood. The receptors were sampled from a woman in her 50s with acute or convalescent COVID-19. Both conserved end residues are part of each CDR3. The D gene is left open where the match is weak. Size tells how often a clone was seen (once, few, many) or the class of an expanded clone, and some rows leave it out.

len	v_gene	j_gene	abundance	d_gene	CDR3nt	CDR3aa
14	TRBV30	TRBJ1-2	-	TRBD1	TGTGCCGGGGGCAGACAGGGAACGGGGCGAGGCTACACCTTC	CAGGRQGTGRGYTF
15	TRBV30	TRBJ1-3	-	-	TGTGCCTGGAGTGTAGGACAAAATTCTGGAAACACCATATATTTT	CAWSVGQNSGNTIYF
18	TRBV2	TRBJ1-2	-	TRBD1	TGTGCCAGCAGTGATTCCGGGACAGGGGCCTGGTGGGACTATGGCTACACCTTC	CASSDSGTGAWWDYGYTF
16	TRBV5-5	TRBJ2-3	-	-	TGTGCCAGCAGCTTGGAGTGGATGCGGAGCACAGATACGCAGTATTTT	CASSLEWMRSTDTQYF
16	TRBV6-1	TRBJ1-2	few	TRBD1	TGTGCCAGCAGTGTAACAGGGGCGGGTCCGGACTATGGCTACACCTTC	CASSVTGAGPDYGYTF
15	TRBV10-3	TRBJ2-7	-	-	TGTGCCATCAGAGGGGCCCCTGAAATTTCTGAAGAGCAGTACTTC	CAIRGAPEISEEQYF
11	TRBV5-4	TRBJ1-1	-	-	TGTGCCAGCAGGGGGGCCGAGGAAGCTTTCTTT	CASRGAEEAFF
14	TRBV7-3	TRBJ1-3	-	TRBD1	TGTGCCAGCTCCCCCGGACAGGGACGAAACACCATATATTTT	CASSPGQGRNTIYF
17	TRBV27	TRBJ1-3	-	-	TGTGCCAGCAGCCGCATCACACCCTCACCCTCTGGAAACACCATATATTTT	CASSRITPSPSGNTIYF
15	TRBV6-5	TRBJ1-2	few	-	TGTGCCAGCAGTTACGGGGACGGAGGGACTTATGGCTACACCTTC	CASSYGDGGTYGYTF
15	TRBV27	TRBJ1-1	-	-	TGTGCCAGCAAAGTTGGAGGGCTGATGAACACTGAAGCTTTCTTT	CASKVGGLMNTEAFF
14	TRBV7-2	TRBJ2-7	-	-	TGTGCCAGCAGCGAACGGGAGCTCCCCTACGAGCAGTACTTC	CASSERELPYEQYF
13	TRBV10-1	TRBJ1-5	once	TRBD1	TGCGCCAGCAGTCCTGACAGGGTCCAGCCCCAGCATTTT	CASSPDRVQPQHF
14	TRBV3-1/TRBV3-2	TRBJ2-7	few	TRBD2	TGTGCCAGCAGCCGGGCTAGCGGGAGGTATGAGCAGTACTTC	CASSRASGRYEQYF
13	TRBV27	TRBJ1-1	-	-	TGTGCCAGCACCGAGGGATCTTGGACTGAAGCTTTCTTT	CASTEGSWTEAFF
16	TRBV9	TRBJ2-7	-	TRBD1	TGTGCCAGCAGCAGAATTGGGACAGGAGGACTCTACGAGCAGTACTTC	CASSRIGTGGLYEQYF
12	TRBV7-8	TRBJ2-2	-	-	TGTGCCAGCCGGGTTGGAACCGGGGAGCTGTTTTTT	CASRVGTGELFF
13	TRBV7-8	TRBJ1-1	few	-	TGTGCCAGCAGCTTAGGGTGGGCCACTGAAGCTTTCTTT	CASSLGWATEAFF
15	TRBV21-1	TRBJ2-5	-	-	TGTGCCAGCAGCAGTGGCCTTATCTCTTGTGGGACCCAGTACTTC	CASSSGLISCGTQYF
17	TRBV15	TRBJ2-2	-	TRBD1	TGTGCCACCAGCAAACTCACCGGGACAGCGAACACCGGGGAGCTGTTTTTT	CATSKLTGTANTGELFF
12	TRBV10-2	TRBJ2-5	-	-	TGCGCCAGCAGGAGCCCCCAAGAGACCCAGTACTTC	CASRSPQETQYF
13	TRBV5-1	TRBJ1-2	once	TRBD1	TGCGCCAGCAGCGGGACAGGGAACTATGGCTACACCTTC	CASSGTGNYGYTF
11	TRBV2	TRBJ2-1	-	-	TGTGCCAGCAGTGAAAACTATGAGCAGTTCTTC	CASSENYEQFF
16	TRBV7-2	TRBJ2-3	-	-	TGTGCCAGCAGCTCCGGACACTCCCGCAACACAGATACGCAGTATTTT	CASSSGHSRNTDTQYF
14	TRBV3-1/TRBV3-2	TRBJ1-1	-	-	TGTGCCAGCAGCCAAAGACAGCGAAACACTGAAGCTTTCTTT	CASSQRQRNTEAFF
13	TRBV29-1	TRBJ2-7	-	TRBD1	TGCAGCGTTCGCACAGGGGGCACTTACGAGCAGTACTTC	CSVRTGGTYEQYF
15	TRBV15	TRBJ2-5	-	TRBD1	TGTGCCACCGGTCAGGGCCAGGGGGCGGAGGAGACCCAGTACTTC	CATGQGQGAEETQYF
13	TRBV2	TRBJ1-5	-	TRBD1	TGTGCCAGCCGACAGGGGTTTGATCAGCCCCAGCATTTT	CASRQGFDQPQHF
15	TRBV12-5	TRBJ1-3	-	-	TGTGCTAGTGGTTTGGTACTAGGGCTCGGAAACACCATATATTTT	CASGLVLGLGNTIYF
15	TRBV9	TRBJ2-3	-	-	TGTGCCAGCAGCGCATCCGGGATAAAGGCAGATACGCAGTATTTT	CASSASGIKADTQYF
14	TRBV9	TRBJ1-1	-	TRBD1	TGTGCCAGCAGCATCCAGGGGGCGAACACTGAAGCTTTCTTT	CASSIQGANTEAFF
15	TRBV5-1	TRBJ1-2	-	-	TGCGCCAGCAGCTTTGGGCGACAGACACTAAATGGCTACACCTTC	CASSFGRQTLNGYTF
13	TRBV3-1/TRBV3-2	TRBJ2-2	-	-	TGTGCCAGCAGCCGAACAGGGACCGGGGAGCTGTTTTTT	CASSRTGTGELFF
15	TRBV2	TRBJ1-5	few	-	TGTGCCAGCAGTGCGCGGGGGGCGAGGAATCAGCCCCAGCATTTT	CASSARGARNQPQHF
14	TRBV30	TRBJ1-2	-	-	TGTGCCTGGAGTGTAAGGGGCAGGCGGTATGGCTACACCTTC	CAWSVRGRRYGYTF
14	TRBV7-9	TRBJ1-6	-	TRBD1	TGTGCCAGCAGCTTATCAGGGGGAACTTCACCCCTCCACTTT	CASSLSGGTSPLHF
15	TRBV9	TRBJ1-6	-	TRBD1	TGTGCCAGCAGACGGACAGGGGAAGTTAATTCACCCCTCCACTTT	CASRRTGEVNSPLHF
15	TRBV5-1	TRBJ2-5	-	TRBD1	TGCGCCAGCAGCCCGACAGGGTTTCGGCAAGAGACCCAGTACTTC	CASSPTGFRQETQYF
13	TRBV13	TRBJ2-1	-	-	TGTGCCAGCAGTCGGGATTTTAACAATGAGCAGTTCTTC	CASSRDFNNEQFF
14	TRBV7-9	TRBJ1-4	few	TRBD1	TGTGCCAGCAGCTTAAGACAGGGAGACGAAAAACTGTTTTTT	CASSLRQGDEKLFF
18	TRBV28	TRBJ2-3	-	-	TGTGCCAGCAGTTTGACAATCGGGGGGCTAGCGGTCACAGATACGCAGTATTTT	CASSLTIGGLAVTDTQYF
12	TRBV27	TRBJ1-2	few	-	TGTGCCAGCAGAACGGGGTTTGGGGGCTACACCTTC	CASRTGFGGYTF
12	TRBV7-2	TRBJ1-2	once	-	TGTGCCAGCAGCTTAGATATCCAACGGTACACCTTC	CASSLDIQRYTF
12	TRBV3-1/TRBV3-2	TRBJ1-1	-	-	TGTGCCAGCAGCGCCGCCGGGGTTTCGGCTTTCTTT	CASSAAGVSAFF
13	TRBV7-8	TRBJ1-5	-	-	TGTGCCAGCAGCGGGGGGGGGAATCAGCCCCAGCATTTT	CASSGGGNQPQHF